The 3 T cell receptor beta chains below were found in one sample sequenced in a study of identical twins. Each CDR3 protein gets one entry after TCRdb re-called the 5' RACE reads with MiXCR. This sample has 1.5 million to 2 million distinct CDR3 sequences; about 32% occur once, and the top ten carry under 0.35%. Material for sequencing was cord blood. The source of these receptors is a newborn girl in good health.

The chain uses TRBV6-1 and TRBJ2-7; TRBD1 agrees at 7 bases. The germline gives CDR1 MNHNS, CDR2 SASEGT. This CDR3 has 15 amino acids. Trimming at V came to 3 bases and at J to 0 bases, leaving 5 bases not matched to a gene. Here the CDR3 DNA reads TGTGCCAGCAGTGACGGTCAGGGGGACTCCTACGAGCAGTACTTC. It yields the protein CASSDGQGDSYEQYF.

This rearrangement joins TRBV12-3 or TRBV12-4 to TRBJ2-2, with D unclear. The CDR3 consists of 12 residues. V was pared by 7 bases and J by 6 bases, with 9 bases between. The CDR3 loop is CASTSISGELFF. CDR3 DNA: TGTGCCAGCACCTCAATTTCCGGGGAGCTGTTTTTT.

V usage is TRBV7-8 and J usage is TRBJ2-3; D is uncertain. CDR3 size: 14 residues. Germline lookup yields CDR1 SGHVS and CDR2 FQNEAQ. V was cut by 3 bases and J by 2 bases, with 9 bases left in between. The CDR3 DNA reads TGTGCCAGCAGCTTTTGGTTCCCCACAGATACGCAGTATTTT. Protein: CASSFWFPTDTQYF. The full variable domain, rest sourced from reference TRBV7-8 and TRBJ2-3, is GAGVSQSPRYKVAKRGQDVALRCDPISGHVSLFWYQQALGQGPEFLTYFQNEAQLDKSGLPSDRFFAERPEGSVSTLKIQRTQQEDSAVYLCASSFWFPTDTQYFGPGTRLTVL.